These 27 T cell receptor beta chains were sequenced from one sample in a study of T cell repertoires in aging, cancer and after chemotherapy. Peripheral blood genomic DNA, not sorted cells or RNA, was the template. TRB rearrangements spanning V, D and J were amplified using mixed TRB-A/B primers. MiXCR was run by TCRdb on the multiplex PCR reads, yielding one entry per CDR3 protein. This sample has over 3,000 distinct CDR3 sequences, with more than 30% found just once. Input material: blood. Source of these receptors: a human donor in good health.

The gene calls are TRBV6-5 and TRBJ1-2, with D possibly being TRBD1 (6 bases). The CDR3 consists of 13 residues. Germline V gene sequence: CDR1 MNHEY, CDR2 SVGAGI. The CDR3, as DNA: TGTGGTCTCCTCTCGGACAGAAGCTATGGCTACACCTTC. The encoded protein is CGLLSDRSYGYTF.

This chain joins TRBV6-2 or TRBV6-3 and TRBJ2-7; a possible D gene is TRBD2 (5 bases). The V end was cut by 0 bases, the J end by 2 bases, with 14 bases between. Germline assignment: CDR1 MNHEY and CDR2 SVGEGT. This CDR3 spans 16 amino acids. CDR3 sequence: CASSYSTVGDPYEQYF. CDR3 DNA sequence: TGTGCCAGCAGTTACTCGACCGTGGGAGACCCCTACGAGCAGTACTTC.

The genes are TRBV28 and TRBJ1-6; the D gene is possibly TRBD1 (6 bases). V lost 7 bases, J lost 7 bases, and 14 bases lay in between. The CDR3 covers 14 residues. Germline CDR1 and CDR2: MDHEN and SYDVKM. CDR3 region: CASTMGGTNSPLHF. CDR3 nucleotide sequence: TGTGCCAGCACCATGGGGGGCACAAATTCACCCCTCCACTTT. The variable domain in full, with the rest retrieved from reference TRBV28 and TRBJ1-6, is DVKVTQSSRYLVKRTGEKVFLECVQDMDHENMFWYRQDPGLGLRLIYFSYDVKMKEKGDIPEGYSVSREKKERFSLILESASTNQTSMYLCASTMGGTNSPLHFGNGTRLTVT.

This clonotype showed up just a few times. DNA for the CDR3: TGTGCCAGCAGCCCAGGGGCCCTAGCACATGAGCAGTTCTTC. Residues: CASSPGALAHEQFF. V is TRBV11-3 and J is TRBJ2-1; D perhaps matches TRBD1 (6 bases). This CDR3 has 14 amino acids. V shed 5 bases and J shed 8 bases, with 16 bases lying between them. Germline CDR1 SGHNT, CDR2 YENEEA.

The chain uses TRBV10-3 and TRBJ2-2; no reliable D call. Germline-derived CDR1 and CDR2 are ENHRY and SYGVKD. The CDR3 spans 12 residues. Between the trimmed V and J ends, which lost 8 bases and 11 bases, there was a span of 15 bases. CDR3: CAIRTPPGELFF. Written as DNA, the CDR3 is TGTGCCATCCGGACCCCACCTGGCGAGCTGTTTTTT.

This clonotype ranks as medium-sized (0.01 to 0.1%). The chain has TRBV19 and TRBJ1-5; D remains unclear. CDR3 length: 16 amino acids. Germline V gene lookup returns CDR1 LNHDA and CDR2 SQIVND (reference sequence). The V gene lost 4 bases and the J gene lost 7 bases, with 20 bases spanning the gap. In DNA form, the CDR3 reads TGTGCCAGTAGTACCTCCCGGGTGACCCTGATCCAGCCCCAGCATTTT. This gives the protein CASSTSRVTLIQPQHF. Together with reference TRBV19 and TRBJ1-5, the CDR3 gives the full variable domain: DGGITQSPKYLFRKEGQNVTLSCEQNLNHDAMYWYRQDPGQGLRLIYYSQIVNDFQKGDIAEGYSVSREKKESFPLTVTSAQKNPTAFYLCASSTSRVTLIQPQHFGDGTRLSIL.

This clonotype was picked up a small number of times. The chain employs TRBV15 and TRBJ2-1; 14 positions match TRBD2. CDR1 and CDR2 (germline): LNHNV, YYDKDF (reference sequence). The CDR3 length is 18 residues. Trimming cost V 7 bases and J 5 bases; bases outside gene matches: 13. DNA for the CDR3: TGTGCCACCAAAAAGGCGACGGGACTAGCGGGGGATCACAATGAGCAGTTCTTC. This gives the protein CATKKATGLAGDHNEQFF.

This chain joins TRBV19 and TRBJ2-2; TRBD1 is a possible D gene (5 bases). The CDR3 runs 14 residues. Germline V gives CDR1 LNHDA, CDR2 SQIVND (reference sequence). Trimming took 4 bases from V and 1 from J, leaving 7 bases between them. In DNA form, the CDR3 reads TGTGCCAGTAGTACCCAGGGGAACACCGGGGAGCTGTTTTTT. Its protein is CASSTQGNTGELFF.

This chain links TRBV30 with TRBJ2-1, with 7 nucleotides matching TRBD2. The germline gives CDR1 GTSNPN, CDR2 SVGIG (reference sequence). Losses at the gene ends were 0 bases for V and 8 bases for J; bases not matched to a gene: 7. The CDR3 covers 14 residues. This CDR3 is CAWSVGLGGDEQFF. CDR3 in DNA: TGTGCCTGGAGTGTAGGTTTGGGGGGGGATGAGCAGTTCTTC.

There are a few counts of this clonotype. This chain uses TRBV5-4 with TRBJ2-3, with 13 bases fitting TRBD2. J gave up 6 bases and V 0 bases, and 4 bases lay outside the gene matches. CDR1 is SGHNT and CDR2 is YYREEE in the germline V gene (reference sequence). CDR3 size: 16 residues. CDR3: CASSLVGLAGEDTQYF. The CDR3 region has the DNA TGTGCCAGCAGCTTGGTCGGACTAGCGGGGGAGGATACGCAGTATTTT.

The V call is TRBV6-5, the J call TRBJ2-1, with 12 bases identical to TRBD2. The V gene's germline CDR1 is MNHEY and CDR2 SVGAGI. J was trimmed by 5 bases and V by 0 bases; bases with no gene match: 5. The CDR3 has 17 amino acids. CDR3 sequence: CASSYSPTSGGDNEQFF. In DNA, the CDR3 is TGTGCCAGCAGTTACTCGCCGACTAGCGGGGGTGACAATGAGCAGTTCTTC.

In DNA form, the CDR3 reads TGTGCCAGCAGCCACCGTTGGCTAGCGGGGGGCTCCAACGGGGCAGATACGCAGTATTTT. Its translation is CASSHRWLAGGSNGADTQYF. This chain uses TRBV14 with TRBJ2-3; TRBD2 matches at 11 bases. Germline V gene lookup returns CDR1 SGHDN and CDR2 FVKESK. The CDR3 extends over 20 amino acids. J lost 4 bases, V lost 3 bases, and 18 bases had no gene match.

CDR3 nucleotide sequence: TGTGCCTGGAGCGACGGGGCCTCCTACGAGCAGTACTTC. Its protein product is CAWSDGASYEQYF. The rearrangement links TRBV30 to TRBJ2-7, with D perhaps assigned TRBD1 or TRBD2 (5 bases each). The V gene's germline CDR1 is GTSNPN and CDR2 SVGIG (reference sequence). The CDR3 has 13 amino acids. With 3 bases removed from V and 0 bases from J, the gap between germline ends came to 9 bases.

This clonotype was observed once. The chain joins TRBV7-3 to TRBJ2-3; D unclear. This CDR3 has 13 residues. Looked up from germline, CDR1 is SGHTA and CDR2 is FQGTGA. Trimming pared 4 bases from V and 0 bases from J, leaving 5 bases between. The CDR3 loop is CASSSTSTDTQYF. CDR3 nucleotide sequence: TGTGCCAGCAGCTCGACTAGCACAGATACGCAGTATTTT.

This chain uses TRBV30 with TRBJ1-2, with D hard to call. V was shortened by 0 bases and J by 7 bases, with 9 bases between the two germline ends. CDR3 length: 12 residues. CDR1 GTSNPN and CDR2 SVGIG come from the germline V gene (reference sequence). The CDR3 sequence: CAWSVLGPGYTF. In nucleotides, the CDR3 is TGTGCCTGGAGTGTACTTGGGCCTGGCTACACCTTC. Supplemented by reference TRBV30 and TRBJ1-2, the full variable domain reads SQTIHQWPATLVQPVGSPLSLECTVEGTSNPNLYWYRQAAGRGLQLLFYSVGIGQISSEVPQNLSASRPQDRQFILSSKKLLLSDSGFYLCAWSVLGPGYTFGSGTRLTVV.

This clonotype was seen a handful of times. DNA for the CDR3: TGTGCCAGCCTACGGGCCCGCAATCAGCCCCAGCATTTT. This gives the protein CASLRARNQPQHF. The rearrangement joins TRBV6-6 to TRBJ1-5, with D unclear. The CDR3 runs 13 residues. Germline CDR1 is MNHNY and CDR2 is SVGAGI (reference sequence). The V end lost 8 bases, the J end lost 2 bases, and 10 bases lay between the germline ends.

This clonotype occurred a few times. The chain joins TRBV18 to TRBJ2-2, with D unclear. Germline V gene sequence: CDR1 KGHSH, CDR2 LQKENI. Trimming stripped 1 base from V and 3 bases from J, with 6 bases between. The CDR3 is 14 amino acids. The CDR3 protein is CASSPLDDTGELFF. The DNA of the CDR3 is TGTGCCAGCTCACCACTGGACGACACCGGGGAGCTGTTTTTT.

In regard to this clonotype: The junction departs from the called germline gene at one end, perhaps through a read error. The chain carries TRBV7-6 and TRBJ1-3; the D is unclear. The V gene's germline CDR1 is SGHVS and CDR2 FNYEAQ. The CDR3 sequence is 15 residues long. The CDR3 DNA follows: TGTGCCTGCAGCCCCACCAACACACGGAGCAACACCATATATTTT. Translated, it gives CACSPTNTRSNTIYF.

The count of this clonotype is one. J is TRBJ2-3 and V is TRBV5-1; D perhaps matches TRBD1 (6 bases). This CDR3 is built from 14 residues. V lost 7 bases and J 2 bases, leaving 14 bases between the germline ends. Germline CDR1 SGHRS, CDR2 YFSETQ. The CDR3 DNA reads as TGCGCCAGCGGACTTGGACAGACCACAGATACGCAGTATTTT. Translating gives CASGLGQTTDTQYF.

Sample share makes this clonotype medium-sized. The gene calls are TRBV6-5 and TRBJ1-4; TRBD1 aligns across 9 bases. This CDR3 region has 16 residues. Germline loops: CDR1 MNHEY, CDR2 SVGAGI. The V gene end was trimmed by 2 bases and the J gene end by 8 bases; junction bases not matched to a gene: 9. The CDR3 here is CASSYNRGQGGEKLFF. The DNA of the CDR3 is TGTGCCAGCAGTTACAATCGGGGACAGGGAGGGGAAAAACTGTTTTTT.

The gene calls are TRBV13 and TRBJ2-7; TRBD1 or TRBD2 may be the D gene (5 bases each). CDR1 PRHDT and CDR2 FYEKMQ come from the germline V gene (reference sequence). V was pared by 3 bases and J by 1 base, with 10 bases between. The CDR3 is made up of 14 amino acids. DNA of the CDR3: TGTGCCAGCAGCTTGGGACGGCCATCCTACGAGCAGTACTTC. This sequence encodes CASSLGRPSYEQYF.

This chain links TRBV7-2 with TRBJ1-3; D gene ambiguous. V was clipped by 5 bases and J by 7 bases, with 18 bases between them. The germline V gene has CDR1 SGHTA and CDR2 FQGNSA. CDR3 length equals 15 residues. CDR3 nucleotides: TGTGCCAGCAGCCCCACCAACACACGGAGCAACACCATATATTTT. Translation: CASSPTNTRSNTIYF.

The CDR3 coding sequence is TGTGCCAGCTCACCTGAATGGGGGAGTACCTACGAGCAGTACGTC. Protein product: CASSPEWGSTYEQYV. This sequence joins TRBV18 and TRBJ2-7; possibly TRBD1 or TRBD2 for D (5 bases each). The CDR3 length is 15 residues. Germline values: CDR1 KGHSH, CDR2 LQKENI. Trimming pared 3 bases from V and 2 bases from J, leaving 14 bases between.

The V and J genes are TRBV19 and TRBJ1-2; 8 bases line up with TRBD1. The germline V gene encodes CDR1 LNHDA and CDR2 SQIVND (reference sequence). This CDR3 spans 14 amino acids. Trimming took 10 bases from V and 8 from J; bases not matched to a gene: 15. The CDR3 sequence is CATSAFGQGEGYTF. As DNA, the CDR3 is TGTGCCACTTCTGCCTTTGGACAGGGAGAAGGCTACACCTTC.

The table lists this clonotype with a few counts. The chain has TRBV29-1 and TRBJ2-7; the D gene is possibly TRBD1 (5 bases). The CDR3 totals 11 residues. Germline V gives CDR1 SQVTM, CDR2 ANQGSEA. Trimming stripped 7 bases from V and 4 bases from J, with 11 bases between. The CDR3 sequence: CSARQQYEQYF. The CDR3 DNA sequence: TGCAGCGCCCGACAGCAATACGAGCAGTACTTC.

V and J are TRBV6-1 and TRBJ2-7, with 12 positions matching TRBD2. Germline lookup yields CDR1 MNHNS and CDR2 SASEGT. V lost 3 bases to trimming and J lost 4 bases; unmatched junction nucleotides: 1. The CDR3 spans 14 residues. CDR3: CASSETSGGYEQYF. The CDR3 bases are TGTGCCAGCAGTGAGACTAGCGGGGGTTACGAGCAGTACTTC.

The chain is built from TRBV5-4 and TRBJ2-3; 10 positions match TRBD2. Germline V gene sequence: CDR1 SGHNT, CDR2 YYREEE (reference sequence). The ends lost 4 bases at V and 3 bases at J; junction bases unmatched: 8. This CDR3 spans 16 amino acids. The CDR3: CASSRRTSGLTDTQYF. CDR3 coding DNA: TGTGCCAGCAGCCGCAGGACTAGCGGATTGACAGATACGCAGTATTTT.